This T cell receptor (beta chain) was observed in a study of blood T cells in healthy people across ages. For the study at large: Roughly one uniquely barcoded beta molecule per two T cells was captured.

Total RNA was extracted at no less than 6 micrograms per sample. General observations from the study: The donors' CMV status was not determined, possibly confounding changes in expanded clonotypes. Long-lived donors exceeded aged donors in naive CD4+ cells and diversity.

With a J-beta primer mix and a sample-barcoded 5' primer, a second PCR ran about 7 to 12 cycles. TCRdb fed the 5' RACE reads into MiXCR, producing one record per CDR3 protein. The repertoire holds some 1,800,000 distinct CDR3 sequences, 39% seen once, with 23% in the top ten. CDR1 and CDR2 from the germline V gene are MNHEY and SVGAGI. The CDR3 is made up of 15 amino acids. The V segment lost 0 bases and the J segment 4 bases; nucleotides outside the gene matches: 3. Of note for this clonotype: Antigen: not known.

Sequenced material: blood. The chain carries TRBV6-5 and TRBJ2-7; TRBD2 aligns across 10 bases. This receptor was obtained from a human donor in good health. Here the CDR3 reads CASSYSFSGGYEQYF. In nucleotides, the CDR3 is TGTGCCAGCAGTTACTCGTTTAGCGGGGGGTACGAGCAGTACTTC.